The clone carrying this TCR beta chain has a single count. What it recognizes is unknown. Single viable CD3+CD4+CD8-CD45RO+ cells were sorted as the memory CD4+ T cells. Positive selection with CD4 microbeads enriched total CD4+ T cells. This sample is drawn from a study of memory CD4+ T cells and cytomegalovirus serostatus. Study at large: Healthy Belgian adult donors included roughly ten CMV-positive and 20 to 30 CMV-negative people.

Data came from immunoSEQ multiplex PCR; TCRdb stores just in-frame clones and leaves some out. This table holds about 44,000 clones, just over 75% found once. Study-wide results and limits: About 40% of the roughly 160 known CMV-associated TCRbeta sequences appeared in CD4+ memory.

Germline loops: CDR1 KGHSY, CDR2 FQNENV. The CDR3 consists of 15 residues. V was clipped by 6 bases and J by 0 bases, with 11 bases between them. This sequence joins TRBV16 and TRBJ2-2; D possibly matches TRBD1 or TRBD2 (5 bases each). This clonotype was sampled from an adult in good health and CMV-seronegative. The source material was memory CD4+ T cells from blood. The CDR3 sequence is CASSRGRTNTGELFF. The DNA of the CDR3 is TGTGCCAGCAGTAGGGGACGGACGAACACCGGGGAGCTGTTTTTT.